One sample yielded the 16 T cell receptor beta chains listed below, sequenced in a study of blood T cells in healthy people across ages. The authors ran a second PCR of 7 to 11 cycles using a sample-barcoded 5' primer and a J-beta primer mix. TCRdb redid the calling of the 5' RACE reads with MiXCR, one entry per CDR3 protein. The sample gives 750,000 to 850,000 distinct CDR3 sequences, around 25% of which show up once; 3% to 4% is in the top ten. The data also belong to a second study, concerning T cells of mothers and their children.

Sequencing was carried out using blood. The origin of the receptors is a boy aged 10-17 years in good health.

The V call is TRBV4-3, the J call TRBJ2-7, with TRBD1 identical over 10 bases. Looked up from germline, CDR1 is LGHNA and CDR2 is YSLEER. The CDR3 sequence is 15 residues long. Trimming removed 3 bases from V and 4 bases from J; junction bases left unmatched: 6. This chain's CDR3 is CASSQDRDRGYEQYF. The CDR3 DNA follows: TGCGCCAGCAGCCAGGACCGGGACAGGGGTTACGAGCAGTACTTC.

The rearrangement links TRBV29-1 to TRBJ2-5; 8 positions agree with TRBD2. The J call may be mistaken, given a closer DNA end match to TRBJ2-7. The length of the CDR3 is 11 residues. Germline CDR1 reads SQVTM; CDR2 reads ANQGSEA. The CDR3 bases are TGCAGCGTTTTTAGCGGGAACGAGCAGTACTTC. This gives the protein CSVFSGNEQYF.

This clonotype was detected only a few times. V is TRBV30 and J is TRBJ1-5; 8 bases align to TRBD1. The CDR3 covers 15 residues. Germline assignment: CDR1 GTSNPN and CDR2 SVGIG (reference sequence). V gave up 0 bases and J gave up 7 bases; unmatched junction bases: 8. CDR3 sequence (DNA): TGTGCCTGGAGTGTAGGACAGGGTTTTTTGCAGCCCCAGCATTTT. This codes for CAWSVGQGFLQPQHF.

The table lists this clonotype with a few counts. The V and J genes are TRBV5-5 and TRBJ2-2, with a tentative D call TRBD1 (5 bases). V was shortened by 3 bases and J by 5 bases, with 11 bases between the two germline ends. The germline V gene encodes CDR1 SGHKS and CDR2 YYEKEE (reference sequence). This CDR3 is 14 amino acids long. This chain's CDR3 is CASSSSTVTGELFF. Here the CDR3 DNA reads TGTGCCAGCAGCTCCTCGACAGTAACCGGGGAGCTGTTTTTT.

This clonotype was seen a few times. The chain is built from TRBV28 and TRBJ2-1; 7 nucleotides agree with TRBD1. CDR1 is MDHEN, CDR2 SYDVKM, per germline. The CDR3 is 14 residues long. V was pared by 5 bases and J by 9 bases, with 10 bases of the junction left unmatched. In DNA form, the CDR3 reads TGTGCCAGCAGTCCGACAGGGCTGGGAATTGAGCAGTTCTTC. Amino acid sequence: CASSPTGLGIEQFF. The entire variable domain, with the rest obtained from reference TRBV28 and TRBJ2-1, is as follows: DVKVTQSSRYLVKRTGEKVFLECVQDMDHENMFWYRQDPGLGLRLIYFSYDVKMKEKGDIPEGYSVSREKKERFSLILESASTNQTSMYLCASSPTGLGIEQFFGPGTRLTVL.

This clonotype appeared many times. J is TRBJ2-7 and V is TRBV7-3, with 9 bases fitting TRBD2. The V gene end was trimmed by 5 bases and the J gene end by 2 bases; junction bases not matched to a gene: 10. Germline V gene lookup returns CDR1 SGHTA and CDR2 FQGTGA. This CDR3 region has 16 residues. The CDR3 region is CASSPLGGGAAYEQYF. The CDR3 DNA reads TGTGCCAGCAGCCCCCTCGGCGGGGGGGCCGCCTACGAGCAGTACTTC.

The J gene is TRBJ2-5, the V gene TRBV6-1; the D gene is possibly TRBD1 (7 bases). Between the trimmed V and J ends, which lost 7 bases and 11 bases, there was a span of 23 bases. Germline CDR1 reads MNHNS; CDR2 reads SASEGT. This CDR3 is built from 14 residues. The CDR3: CASKGTVEGREQYF. CDR3 coding DNA: TGTGCCAGCAAGGGGACAGTGGAGGGTAGGGAGCAGTACTTC.

Only a few counts were recorded for this clonotype. A junction end diverges from the germline sequence, so it may reflect a read error. The rearrangement links TRBV12-3 or TRBV12-4 to TRBJ1-4; TRBD1 is a possible D gene (5 bases). This CDR3 contains 12 residues. The CDR3 coding sequence is TGTGCCAGCACCAGGGATGGTGAAAGACTGTTTTTT. Translated, it gives CASTRDGERLFF.

This clonotype was observed a handful of times. V usage is TRBV28 and J usage is TRBJ2-3; no firm D call. V was clipped by 8 bases and J by 2 bases, with 11 bases between them. Germline CDR1 reads MDHEN; CDR2 reads SYDVKM. This CDR3 has 13 amino acids. In DNA form, the CDR3 reads TGTGCCAGCTTAAATTTCCCCACAGATACGCAGTATTTT. It yields the protein CASLNFPTDTQYF.

This clonotype was seen a few times. The chain carries TRBV7-9 and TRBJ2-5, with D possibly matching TRBD2 (7 bases). The germline CDR1 and CDR2 sequences are SEHNR and FQNEAQ (reference sequence). The CDR3 covers 17 residues. Trimming removed 3 bases from V and 2 bases from J, with 19 bases in between. The CDR3 is CASSFLTPRGGQETQYF. In nucleotides, the CDR3 is TGTGCCAGCAGCTTCCTGACTCCAAGGGGGGGTCAAGAGACCCAGTACTTC.

The chain has TRBV4-3 and TRBJ1-2; TRBD1 is a possible D gene (5 bases). Trimming stripped 0 bases from V and 4 bases from J, with 18 bases between. Germline V lookup: CDR1 LGHNA, CDR2 YSLEER. CDR3 length: 17 amino acids. The CDR3 region is CASSQEGDWTDLYGYTF. The CDR3 DNA sequence: TGCGCCAGCAGCCAAGAGGGGGATTGGACGGACCTCTATGGCTACACCTTC.

The chain combines TRBV6-2 or TRBV6-3 with TRBJ1-2; no firm D call. This CDR3 spans 15 amino acids. V was pared by 0 bases and J by 2 bases, with 10 bases between. Germline V gene lookup returns CDR1 MNHEY and CDR2 SVGEGT. CDR3 in amino acids: CASSYSPTENYGYTF. CDR3 nucleotide sequence: TGTGCCAGCAGTTACTCTCCGACGGAGAACTATGGCTACACCTTC.

The rearrangement joins TRBV5-5 to TRBJ1-2, with 7 bases that match TRBD1. V lost 3 bases to trimming and J lost 3 bases; unmatched junction nucleotides: 5. The CDR3 loop spans 14 amino acids. CDR1 SGHKS and CDR2 YYEKEE come from the germline V gene (reference sequence). The CDR3 protein is CASSSTGADYGYTF. The CDR3 DNA sequence: TGTGCCAGCAGCTCTACAGGGGCGGACTATGGCTACACCTTC.

This clonotype has only a few counts. The chain carries TRBV28 and TRBJ2-4, with a possible D match to TRBD2 (7 bases). Germline V gene data show CDR1 as MDHEN and CDR2 as SYDVKM. Trimming shortened V by 1 base and J by 16 bases, and 26 bases separated the two germline ends. The CDR3 consists of 16 residues. CDR3 protein: CASSLLGGAQEPYQYF. CDR3 nucleotide sequence: TGTGCCAGCAGTTTATTGGGGGGGGCCCAGGAACCCTATCAATACTTC.

This clonotype was counted a few times. The genes are TRBV27 and TRBJ2-5; 7 nucleotides agree with TRBD1. Germline assignment: CDR1 MNHEY and CDR2 SMNVEV (reference sequence). The V gene end was trimmed by 5 bases and the J gene end by 3 bases; junction bases not matched to a gene: 9. The CDR3 totals 15 residues. CDR3 in DNA: TGTGCCAGCAGTACGCCGCGACAGGGCGAAGAGACCCAGTACTTC. Its protein is CASSTPRQGEETQYF.

This CDR3 reads CASTTGTGANVLTF. The CDR3 DNA follows: TGTGCCAGTACAACAGGGACTGGGGCCAACGTCCTGACTTTC. The V call is TRBV19, the J call TRBJ2-6, with D perhaps TRBD1 (6 bases). The CDR3 loop spans 14 amino acids. The germline CDR1 and CDR2 sequences are LNHDA and SQIVND (reference sequence). Trimming left V 7 bases short and J 2 bases short, with 9 bases between.